These 2 T cell receptor beta chains came from one sample sequenced in a study of blood T cells in healthy people across ages. Alongside a J-beta primer mix, a sample-barcoded 5' primer served in a second PCR lasting about 7 to 11 cycles. Via MiXCR, TCRdb re-called the 5' RACE reads, giving one row per CDR3 protein. Of fewer than 2,000,000 distinct CDR3 sequences listed, about two fifths are singletons. The specimen was blood. These receptors all come from a human donor in good health.

The chain combines TRBV3-1 with TRBJ2-3; a weak D match, TRBD1 (5 bases). Trimming stripped 6 bases from V and 2 bases from J, with 9 bases between. In germline, CDR1 is LGHDT, CDR2 YNNKEL (reference sequence). This CDR3 is built from 13 residues. CDR3 amino acids: CASRTALTDTQYF. Here the CDR3 DNA reads TGTGCCAGCAGGACAGCGCTCACAGATACGCAGTATTTT.

Only a few counts were recorded for this clonotype. The chain recombines TRBV28 with TRBJ2-5; 8 bases are a match to TRBD2. V trimming: 6 bases; J trimming: 5 bases; junction bases outside the gene matches: 8. The CDR3 has 14 amino acids. From germline, CDR1 is MDHEN and CDR2 SYDVKM. CDR3 amino acids: CASRGLDSGETQYF. The CDR3 nucleotides read TGTGCCAGCAGGGGACTAGACAGTGGGGAGACCCAGTACTTC.